Described below is a single T cell receptor (beta chain) sequence and its context. Seattle patients were enrolled during active infection and followed longitudinally. Authors' methods: Amplification of reference gene primers provided the estimated nucleated cell counts. Assay: immunoSEQ multiplex PCR; the TCRdb copy retains only in-frame clones and omits some. The DNA was the basis for D and trimming; V, J and clone size are from that table. In the table there are over 200,000 clones, more than 90% of which are singletons. The data belong to a study of blood T cell repertoires in COVID-19. Sequencing input: peripheral blood. The source of this sequence is a person aged 18 to 30 with COVID-19, enrolled during active disease.

This chain's CDR3 is CASSQDTGLGSGNTIYF. The CDR3 DNA sequence: TGTGCCAGCAGCCAAGATACCGGACTGGGATCAGGAAACACCATATATTTT. The chain links TRBV3-1 (or the pseudogene TRBV3-2) to TRBJ1-3; D unresolved. V lost 0 bases to trimming and J lost 4 bases, with 16 bases between them. The CDR3 loop spans 17 amino acids. Germline V gives CDR1 LGHDT, CDR2 YNNKEL (reference sequence).